This T cell receptor (beta chain) was recovered during a study of T-cell memory formation after mild COVID-19. Study results and limitations: Nothing confirmed that second-wave clones peaking on day 37 were specific for SARS-CoV-2. Contracting CD8+ clones were enriched in EMRA, CD4+ mainly in CM and EM. Clones that got smaller from day 15 to 85 had even CD4/CD8, while clones growing later tipped toward CD4+.

This clonotype has more than one count but fewer than ten. Its antigen is still unknown. One end of the junction varies from germline; a read error may be responsible. Germline V gene data show CDR1 as SGHDT and CDR2 as YYEEEE. The CDR3 consists of 10 residues. From the 5' RACE reads, TCRdb called clonotypes with MiXCR, one entry per CDR3 protein. The sample yields about 82,000 distinct CDR3 sequences, over 12% seen once. This receptor was identified in a man aged 18 to 35 who had mild COVID-19 (a few samples of this study predate the infection). Cell type and time point are not known. The chain is built from TRBV5-6 and TRBJ1-2; TRBD1 agrees at 7 bases. Input material: PBMCs or a T cell subset sorted from them (not recorded which). The CDR3 loop reads CASSGGTASF. In nucleotides, the CDR3 is TGTGCCAGCAGCGGCGGGACAGCTTCCTTC.